The present T cell receptor beta chain was sequenced within a study of T cell responses to AZD1222 COVID-19 vaccine. Study-level results: Repertoire collection took place solely once the T cell response had peaked.

Details on this clone: What it recognizes is unknown.

Method: immunoSEQ multiplex PCR; TCRdb's copy keeps in-frame clones and lacks some. The repertoire holds some 150,000 clones, with about 91% as singletons. The CDR3 spans 13 residues. Germline V CDR1 and CDR2: MNHEY, SMNVEV (reference sequence). V dropped 6 bases and J dropped 5; count of bases not matched to a gene: 5. The gene calls are TRBV27 and TRBJ2-7, with TRBD1 identical over 9 bases. The sequencing here drew on peripheral blood, taken on day 0 of MenACWY control vaccination. The receptor comes from an adult in good health. The CDR3 DNA reads as TGTGCCAGCAGCCTGACAGGGGGTAACGAGCAGTACTTC. Translation: CASSLTGGNEQYF.